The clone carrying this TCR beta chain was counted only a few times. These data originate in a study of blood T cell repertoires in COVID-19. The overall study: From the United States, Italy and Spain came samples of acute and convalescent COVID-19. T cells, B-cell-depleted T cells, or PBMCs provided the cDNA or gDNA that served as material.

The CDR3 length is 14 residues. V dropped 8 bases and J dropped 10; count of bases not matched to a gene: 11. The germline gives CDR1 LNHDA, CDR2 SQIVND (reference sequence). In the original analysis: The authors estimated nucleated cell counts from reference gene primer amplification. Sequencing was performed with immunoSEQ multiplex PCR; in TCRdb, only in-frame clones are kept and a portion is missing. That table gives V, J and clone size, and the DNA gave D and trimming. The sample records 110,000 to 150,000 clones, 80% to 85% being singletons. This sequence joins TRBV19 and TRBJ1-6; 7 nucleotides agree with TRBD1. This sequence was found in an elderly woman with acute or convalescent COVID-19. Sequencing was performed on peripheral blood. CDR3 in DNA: TGTGCCAGTCGTAGGACAGGACCCGGATCACCCCTCCACTTT. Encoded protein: CASRRTGPGSPLHF. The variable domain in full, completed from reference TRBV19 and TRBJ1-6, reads DGGITQSPKYLFRKEGQNVTLSCEQNLNHDAMYWYRQDPGQGLRLIYYSQIVNDFQKGDIAEGYSVSREKKESFPLTVTSAQKNPTAFYLCASRRTGPGSPLHFGNGTRLTVT.